A single sample gave rise to the 5 T cell receptor beta chains below, sequenced in a study of vaccination and CD4 T cells after COVID-19. Described treatment: approximately 9-day PBMC culture with coronavirus spike peptide pools or control peptides (ViraFEST assay). Their specific antigens are unknown. An Oncomine TCR Beta short-read assay was used to sequence the DNA from cultured CD4+ T cells. TCRdb re-called the PCR reads with MiXCR, one entry per CDR3 protein. The sample gives approximately 17,000 distinct CDR3 sequences, roughly 50% of which show up once; 5.5% to 7% is in the top ten. The sequenced material came from CD4+ T cells from blood, cultured in vitro. These receptors all come from a human donor who had recovered from COVID-19.

In this sample, this clonotype turned up a few times. The chain employs TRBV19 and TRBJ1-5; no clear D gene. CDR3 size: 14 residues. Trimming stripped 2 bases from V and 0 bases from J, with 5 bases between. Germline V gives CDR1 LNHDA, CDR2 SQIVND (reference sequence). The DNA for the CDR3 is TGTGCCAGTAGTATAAGTTATAGCAATCAGCCCCAGCATTTT. Its protein is CASSISYSNQPQHF.

This clonotype was seen more than once but under ten times. V is TRBV27 and J is TRBJ2-5; 12 positions agree with TRBD2. The CDR3 consists of 16 residues. The V gene's germline CDR1 is MNHEY and CDR2 SMNVEV (reference sequence). With 7 bases clipped from V and 3 bases from J, the junction kept 9 bases outside the gene matches. CDR3 nucleotide sequence: TGTGCCAGCACCTCTTACCGGACTAGCGGGAAAGAGACCCAGTACTTC. This codes for CASTSYRTSGKETQYF.

The chain is built from TRBV12-3 or TRBV12-4 and TRBJ1-6, with D possibly TRBD1 on 5 matching bases. Between the trimmed V and J ends, which lost 5 bases and 9 bases, there was a span of 14 bases. The CDR3 spans 14 residues. CDR3 DNA sequence: TGTGCCAGCAGTAGGGGAGAGCCTTTTTCACCCCTCCACTTT. Its protein is CASSRGEPFSPLHF.

This clonotype occurred a few times. J is TRBJ1-1 and V is TRBV20-1; 8 bases map to TRBD1. Per germline, CDR1 DFQATT and CDR2 SNEGSKA (reference sequence). J gave up 5 bases and V 1 base, and 0 bases lay outside the gene matches. This CDR3 is built from 12 residues. CDR3 nucleotide sequence: TGCAGTGCTAGAGGACAGGGGACTGAAGCTTTCTTT. Protein sequence: CSARGQGTEAFF.

The chain couples TRBV11-3 to TRBJ2-5, with 12 bases identical to TRBD1. With V trimmed by 5 bases and J by 5 bases, 9 bases remained unmatched. CDR1 is SGHNT and CDR2 is YENEEA in the germline V gene. This CDR3 has 16 amino acids. The CDR3: CASSAWDRGQGETQYF. The CDR3 DNA reads as TGTGCCAGCAGCGCCTGGGACAGGGGGCAGGGTGAGACCCAGTACTTC.